A single T cell receptor (beta chain) is shown here with its context. Antigen unknown. The data stem from a study of monozygotic twins with inflammatory bowel disease. Study-level results: Among patients, repertoires may have gained variability from differing immunosuppressive treatments.

There are 14 residues in the CDR3. Germline V gene sequence: CDR1 LNHDA, CDR2 SQIVND (reference sequence). Template switching was used to attach UMIs, which incorporated a 6-nucleotide sample barcode. TCRdb processed the 5' RACE reads again and assigns one entry to each CDR3 protein, with no DNA. Its table records a few hundred thousand distinct CDR3 sequences. Collection yielded about 2.5 ml of blood per donor. The rearrangement joins TRBV19 to TRBJ1-1. Specimen: blood. This clonotype was sampled from a human donor with ulcerative colitis or Crohn's disease, or a healthy co-twin of an affected twin (not recorded which). CDR3 sequence: CASSIRGGGTEAFF.